The clone carrying this TCR beta chain showed up just a few times. In TCRdb, the RACE reads were re-called with MiXCR into one record per CDR3 protein. The data show about 65,000 distinct CDR3 sequences, with about 6% seen just once and 3% to 4% held by the top ten. This sample was taken from a study of human T cells and chemical hapten exposure. Time point reported: healthy volunteer bleed at 6 weeks. The authors extracted total RNA from unfractionated whole blood. Sequenced sample: whole blood. This clonotype was obtained from a female donor in good health. Some clones in this sample may be carry-over from other donors' samples.

CDR3 nucleotide sequence: TGTGCCAGCAGCTTAGCGGGACAGTGGAATCAGCCCCAGCATTTT. It translates to CASSLAGQWNQPQHF. The rearrangement links TRBV7-2 to TRBJ1-5; TRBD1 matches 7 bases. The V segment lost 0 bases and the J segment 4 bases; nucleotides outside the gene matches: 3. Germline loops: CDR1 SGHTA, CDR2 FQGNSA. The CDR3 consists of 15 residues.